The next 30 T cell receptor beta chains were all read from a single sample in a study of CD8+CD57+ T cells in acquired aplastic anemia. Selection for sequencing was limited to patients who had shown CD8+CD57+ cell expansion by flow cytometry. CDR3 and TCR beta VDJ profiling relied on genomic DNA as the template. TCRdb re-called the reads with MiXCR, one entry per CDR3 protein. The profile shows roughly 260,000 distinct CDR3 sequences, approximately 50% of them singletons. Sequenced: sorted CD4+, CD8+, or CD8+CD57+ T cells (not recorded which) from PBMCs. The receptor set was obtained from a human donor with aplastic anemia.

As DNA, the CDR3 is TGTGCCATCAGCCTTCAATGGACAGGCCCGAACACCGGGGAGGGCGACGAGCAGTTCTTC. Protein: CAISLQWTGPNTGEGDEQFF. The chain couples TRBV10-3 to TRBJ2-1, with D perhaps being TRBD1 or TRBD2 (7 bases each). V dropped 6 bases and J dropped 10 bases, with 37 bases sitting between them. Germline V gene lookup returns CDR1 ENHRY and CDR2 SYGVKD. CDR3 size: 20 residues.

The V call is TRBV19, the J call TRBJ1-1; D call uncertain. This CDR3 region has 13 residues. V shed 1 base and J shed 8 bases, with 11 bases lying between them. Germline V gives CDR1 LNHDA, CDR2 SQIVND (reference sequence). The CDR3 DNA reads TGTGCCAGTAGTATAGGACGGAGGAGAGAAGCTTTCTTT. Amino acids: CASSIGRRREAFF.

The chain recombines TRBV10-1 with TRBJ2-7, with 9 bases matching TRBD2. CDR1 and CDR2 from the germline V gene are WNHNN and SYGVQD (reference sequence). V lost 2 bases and J lost 0; bases outside the gene matches: 5. This CDR3 is built from 16 residues. The CDR3, as DNA: TGCGCCAGCAGTGAGCTTAGCGGGGGCCTCTCCTACGAGCAGTACTTC. Its translation is CASSELSGGLSYEQYF.

This chain uses TRBV24-1 with TRBJ2-5, with D possibly matching TRBD1 (5 bases). This CDR3 comprises 12 residues. Germline loops: CDR1 KGHDR, CDR2 SFDVKD. Between the trimmed V and J ends, which lost 11 bases and 3 bases, there was a span of 12 bases. The CDR3 sequence: CASMSGKETQYF. Written as DNA, the CDR3 is TGTGCCAGCATGTCAGGGAAAGAGACCCAGTACTTC.

This chain joins TRBV5-1 and TRBJ2-7; 10 positions agree with TRBD1. In germline, CDR1 is SGHRS, CDR2 YFSETQ. This CDR3 contains 15 residues. Trimming took 4 bases from V and 0 from J; bases not matched to a gene: 4. The CDR3 here is CASSRDRGNSYEQYF. CDR3 nucleotide sequence: TGCGCCAGCAGCCGGGACAGGGGAAACTCCTACGAGCAGTACTTC. The full variable domain, in which reference TRBV5-1 and TRBJ2-7 provide the parts outside the CDR3, is KAGVTQTPRYLIKTRGQQVTLSCSPISGHRSVSWYQQTPGQGLQFLFEYFSETQRNKGNFPGRFSGRQFSNSRSEMNVSTLELGDSALYLCASSRDRGNSYEQYFGPGTRLTVT.

There are many counts of this clonotype. The chain uses TRBV20-1 and TRBJ2-7; D gene ambiguous. The V gene's germline CDR1 is DFQATT and CDR2 SNEGSKA (reference sequence). The CDR3 is 14 amino acids. V lost 1 base, J lost 2 bases, and 12 bases lay in between. The CDR3 loop is CSARVSAEPYEQYF. Here the CDR3 DNA reads TGCAGTGCTAGAGTTAGTGCGGAGCCCTACGAGCAGTACTTC.

This clonotype was recorded a few times. This chain links TRBV4-1 with TRBJ2-3, with TRBD2 identical over 9 bases. Germline lookup yields CDR1 MGHRA and CDR2 YSYEKL. With 3 bases clipped from V and 3 bases from J, the junction kept 19 bases outside the gene matches. This CDR3 spans 20 amino acids. Written as DNA, the CDR3 is TGCGCCAGCAGCCACACACCCCGGGGAGCGGGAGGTCAACCGACAGATACGCAGTATTTT. This translates into CASSHTPRGAGGQPTDTQYF.

The rearrangement uses TRBV6-2 or TRBV6-3 and TRBJ2-7, with 8 bases that match TRBD1. Looked up from germline, CDR1 is MNHEY and CDR2 is SVGEGT. This CDR3 contains 13 residues. V shed 7 bases, J shed 4 bases, and the junction held 6 bases outside the gene matches. The CDR3 nucleotides are TGTGCCAGCAATTCCGACAGGGGATACGAGCAGTACTTC. It translates to CASNSDRGYEQYF.

This clonotype has at least ten counts. The chain links TRBV29-1 to TRBJ1-1; maybe TRBD1 (5 bases). Germline V gene data show CDR1 as SQVTM and CDR2 as ANQGSEA. V gave up 3 bases and J gave up 1 base, with 12 bases separating them. CDR3 length equals 14 residues. CDR3 protein: CSVEAGRGNTEAFF. CDR3 DNA: TGCAGCGTTGAGGCGGGACGGGGGAACACTGAAGCTTTCTTT.

This rearrangement joins TRBV2 to TRBJ1-2; a weak D match, TRBD1 (5 bases). CDR1 is SNHLY, CDR2 FYNNEI, per germline. The V end was cut by 10 bases, the J end by 6 bases, with 15 bases between. CDR3 length equals 12 residues. CDR3 region: CATGTGADGYTF. CDR3 DNA: TGTGCCACCGGGACTGGGGCAGATGGCTACACCTTC.

About this clonotype: Possible read error: a much larger clone is one base away. The chain links TRBV6-1 to TRBJ1-2; 9 bases match TRBD1. Trimming cost V 7 bases and J 4 bases; bases outside gene matches: 13. This CDR3 is built from 16 residues. Germline V CDR1 and CDR2: MNHNS, SASEGT. The DNA of the CDR3 is TGTGCCAGCACCGCCTCATCCACAGGGGGCTTCTATGGCTACACCTTC. Its translation is CASTASSTGGFYGYTF.

Points on this clonotype: This may arise from a read error, as a much more abundant clone is one base away. CDR3 in DNA: TGTGCCAGCAGCCAAGGGGGACAGGCCTCCTGCAATGAGCAGTTCTTC. Its protein product is CASSQGGQASCNEQFF. The genes are TRBV4-2 and TRBJ2-1; 8 bases map to TRBD1. CDR1 LGHNA and CDR2 YNFKEQ come from the germline V gene. This CDR3 contains 16 residues.

The chain joins TRBV20-1 to TRBJ1-5; no reliable D call. The V end lost 2 bases, the J end lost 5 bases, and 16 bases lay between the germline ends. CDR3 length: 15 amino acids. CDR1 and CDR2 (germline): DFQATT, SNEGSKA (reference sequence). The CDR3 sequence: CSARSPTPDYQPQHF. In DNA form, the CDR3 reads TGCAGTGCTAGAAGTCCAACCCCCGACTATCAGCCCCAGCATTTT.

This chain uses TRBV11-2 with TRBJ2-6; weak D call: TRBD2 (5 bases). This CDR3 comprises 16 residues. Germline values: CDR1 SGHAT, CDR2 FQNNGV. Trimming removed 11 bases at V and 3 bases at J, with 20 bases between. As DNA, the CDR3 is TGTGCCGCCGGAGCCGACTCGGGGATTGGGGCCAACGTCCTGACTTTC. It codes for CAAGADSGIGANVLTF. Drawing the rest from reference TRBV11-2 and TRBJ2-6, the complete variable domain is EAGVAQSPRYKIIEKRQSVAFWCNPISGHATLYWYQQILGQGPKLLIQFQNNGVVDDSQLPKDRFSAERLKGVDSTLKIQPAKLEDSAVYLCAAGADSGIGANVLTFGAGSRLTVL.

This clonotype came up many times. The rearrangement uses TRBV4-3 and TRBJ2-1; D uncertain. Germline CDR1 reads LGHNA; CDR2 reads YSLEER. CDR3 length: 13 amino acids. The V end lost 0 bases, the J end lost 5 bases, and 5 bases lay between the germline ends. CDR3 sequence reads: CASSQDLNNEQFF. In nucleotides, the CDR3 is TGCGCCAGCAGCCAAGATCTTAACAATGAGCAGTTCTTC.

The CDR3 DNA is TGCAGTGCTTTTGATGCGGGCGGACGAGCGGATGAGCAGTTCTTC. Translated, it gives CSAFDAGGRADEQFF. The rearrangement links TRBV20-1 to TRBJ2-1; D possibly corresponds to TRBD2 (5 bases). The V end was cut by 5 bases, the J end by 8 bases, with 22 bases between. CDR1 DFQATT and CDR2 SNEGSKA come from the germline V gene (reference sequence). The length of the CDR3 is 15 residues.

The chain carries TRBV27 and TRBJ1-6; unclear D gene. The CDR3 runs 14 residues. Trimming removed 6 bases at V and 0 bases at J, with 6 bases between. Germline values: CDR1 MNHEY, CDR2 SMNVEV (reference sequence). The CDR3 region has the DNA TGTGCCAGCAGCGGACCCTCCTATAATTCACCCCTCCACTTT. It yields the protein CASSGPSYNSPLHF.

This chain joins TRBV4-2 and TRBJ2-7; TRBD2 matches at 14 bases. The length of the CDR3 is 15 residues. V trimming: 5 bases; J trimming: 4 bases; junction bases outside the gene matches: 4. CDR1 and CDR2 from the germline V gene are LGHNA and YNFKEQ. CDR3 sequence (DNA): TGTGCCAGCAGCTCCCGACTAGCGGGAGGGTACGAGCAGTACTTC. Amino acid sequence: CASSSRLAGGYEQYF.

The chain has TRBV7-3 and TRBJ1-1; TRBD1 agrees at 7 bases. Germline lookup yields CDR1 SGHTA and CDR2 FQGTGA. The CDR3 is 16 amino acids. The J segment lost 5 bases and the V segment lost 3 bases, leaving 12 bases of the junction unmatched. DNA for the CDR3: TGTGCCAGCAGCTTGAACAGGGGTTGGGTTCGAACTGAAGCTTTCTTT. Translating it yields CASSLNRGWVRTEAFF.

In its sample, this clonotype was seen many times. The chain recombines TRBV20-1 with TRBJ2-3; 7 bases are shared with TRBD2. The CDR3 runs to 16 residues. Germline V gives CDR1 DFQATT, CDR2 SNEGSKA (reference sequence). Germline trimming cut 2 bases from V and 3 bases from J; bases unmatched to any gene: 11. The CDR3 loop reads CSARSVSGAVTDTQYF. The CDR3 DNA reads as TGCAGTGCTAGATCGGTCAGCGGGGCGGTGACAGATACGCAGTATTTT.

This clonotype was detected a few times. The rearrangement joins TRBV27 to TRBJ2-1; TRBD1 is a possible D gene (5 bases). The germline V gene has CDR1 MNHEY and CDR2 SMNVEV (reference sequence). The length of the CDR3 is 13 residues. V was shortened by 7 bases and J by 8 bases, with 15 bases between the two germline ends. The chain's CDR3 is CASTQGQYDEQFF. The CDR3 nucleotides are TGTGCCAGCACCCAGGGTCAGTACGATGAGCAGTTCTTC.

In its sample, this clonotype was seen many times. The CDR3 DNA follows: TGTGCCAGCAGTCCCCTCGGGCGGGCGGGAGTGGACTACGAGCAGTACTTC. It is translated as CASSPLGRAGVDYEQYF. The chain employs TRBV28 and TRBJ2-7; 7 positions agree with TRBD2. There are 17 residues in the CDR3. CDR1 is MDHEN, CDR2 SYDVKM, per germline. Trimming cost V 5 bases and J 3 bases; bases outside gene matches: 16.

The genes are TRBV15 and TRBJ1-6; D is perhaps TRBD1 (6 bases). V lost 6 bases and J 7 bases, leaving 13 bases between the germline ends. The CDR3 has 14 residues. Germline CDR1 LNHNV, CDR2 YYDKDF (reference sequence). The CDR3 DNA follows: TGTGCCACCAGGAGGGACACCACAAATTCACCCCTCCACTTT. This encodes CATRRDTTNSPLHF.

This clonotype was seen many times. The chain has TRBV27 and TRBJ1-5; maybe TRBD1 (5 bases). The V gene's germline CDR1 is MNHEY and CDR2 SMNVEV (reference sequence). This CDR3 contains 12 residues. V was clipped by 6 bases and J by 4 bases, with 7 bases between them. CDR3 coding DNA: TGTGCCAGCAGCCAGGGTAATCAGCCCCAGCATTTT. Translated: CASSQGNQPQHF.

This clonotype came up many times. The chain is built from TRBV19 and TRBJ1-2; D ambiguous. Trimming left V 9 bases short and J 3 bases short, with 23 bases between. The V gene's germline CDR1 is LNHDA and CDR2 SQIVND (reference sequence). This CDR3 has 16 residues. CDR3 nucleotides: TGTGCCAGCCAAAACCGGACCCGCGATAAGGACTATGGCTACACCTTC. Amino acids: CASQNRTRDKDYGYTF. The entire variable domain, with the rest obtained from reference TRBV19 and TRBJ1-2, is as follows: DGGITQSPKYLFRKEGQNVTLSCEQNLNHDAMYWYRQDPGQGLRLIYYSQIVNDFQKGDIAEGYSVSREKKESFPLTVTSAQKNPTAFYLCASQNRTRDKDYGYTFGSGTRLTVV.

Ten or more counts support this clonotype. The J gene is TRBJ2-7, the V gene TRBV6-4; 8 bases agree with TRBD2. With V trimmed by 3 bases and J by 1 base, 2 bases remained unmatched. The CDR3 length is 14 residues. The germline V gene encodes CDR1 MRHNA and CDR2 SNTAGT. CDR3 DNA: TGTGCCAGCAGTGAGCGGGGGGAGTCCTACGAGCAGTACTTC. It yields the protein CASSERGESYEQYF.

This clonotype was seen at least ten times. The chain employs TRBV29-1 and TRBJ1-4, with a weak D call TRBD1 (6 bases). The CDR3 covers 15 residues. V shed 4 bases and J shed 6 bases, with 18 bases lying between them. CDR1 is SQVTM and CDR2 is ANQGSEA in the germline V gene. CDR3 loop: CSVAPTAHRDEKLFF. The CDR3 region has the DNA TGCAGCGTTGCTCCCACTGCCCACAGGGATGAAAAACTGTTTTTT.

The chain couples TRBV6-9 to TRBJ1-6, with 7 bases that match TRBD1. Germline trimming cut 8 bases from V and 3 bases from J; bases unmatched to any gene: 4. Germline CDR1 MNHGY, CDR2 SVAAGI. The CDR3 totals 14 residues. The CDR3 nucleotides are TGTGCCAGCTTCAGGGGGGACTATAATTCACCCCTCCACTTT. It specifies CASFRGDYNSPLHF.

The chain has TRBV7-9 and TRBJ1-4; D call uncertain. The V and J ends lost 5 bases and 6 bases respectively, with 10 bases between them. This CDR3 is 13 amino acids long. The germline V gene has CDR1 SEHNR and CDR2 FQNEAQ (reference sequence). Here the CDR3 DNA reads TGTGCCAGCAGCCAAGTCCAGTATGAAAAACTGTTTTTT. Protein product: CASSQVQYEKLFF. Using reference TRBV7-9 and TRBJ1-4 for the parts outside the CDR3, the full variable domain is DTGVSQNPRHKITKRGQNVTFRCDPISEHNRLYWYRQTLGQGPEFLTYFQNEAQLEKSRLLSDRFSAERPKGSFSTLEIQRTEQGDSAMYLCASSQVQYEKLFFGSGTQLSVL.

The genes are TRBV2 and TRBJ1-1; possibly TRBD1 for D (6 bases). Germline V CDR1 and CDR2: SNHLY, FYNNEI. V was clipped by 5 bases and J by 6 bases, with 10 bases between them. This CDR3 comprises 12 residues. CDR3 DNA sequence: TGTGCCAGCAGTCTTGGACAGTCTGAAGCTTTCTTT. Its translation is CASSLGQSEAFF.